This T cell receptor beta chain originates from a study of T cells in Graves' hyperthyroidism and ophthalmopathy. Regions amplified from RNA transcripts were the TCR beta CDR3 regions. The TCR CDR3 was amplified in a first-round RT-PCR using the HTBI primer set. TCRdb independently ran MiXCR on the multiplex PCR reads; one entry per CDR3 protein. The repertoire holds more than 650,000 distinct CDR3 sequences, with about 15% as singletons. This clonotype was seen repeatedly, ten times or more. The antigen remains undetermined. Those patients with uncontrolled infection, other autoimmune disease, pregnancy or lactation were excluded. The study based diagnoses on clinical symptoms, serum thyroxine and TRAb, thyroid ultrasound and orbital computed tomography. This CDR3 region has 13 residues. The V end was cut by 5 bases, the J end by 9 bases, with 14 bases between. Germline assignment: CDR1 SGHTA and CDR2 FQGNSA.

Study-level findings and limits: Most thyroid-expanded clonotypes above 0.001 were also found in blood. Ophthalmopathy was identified by the model a median 6.5 months ahead of onset.

The clonotype comes from a woman aged 18 to 35 with Graves' hyperthyroidism. The chain is built from TRBV7-2 and TRBJ2-1; tentatively, D is TRBD1 or TRBD2 (5 bases each). The sample was blood. CDR3 DNA sequence: TGTGCCAGCAGCCCCCCTTTGAGGGGTGAGCAGTTCTTC. Translating gives CASSPPLRGEQFF.